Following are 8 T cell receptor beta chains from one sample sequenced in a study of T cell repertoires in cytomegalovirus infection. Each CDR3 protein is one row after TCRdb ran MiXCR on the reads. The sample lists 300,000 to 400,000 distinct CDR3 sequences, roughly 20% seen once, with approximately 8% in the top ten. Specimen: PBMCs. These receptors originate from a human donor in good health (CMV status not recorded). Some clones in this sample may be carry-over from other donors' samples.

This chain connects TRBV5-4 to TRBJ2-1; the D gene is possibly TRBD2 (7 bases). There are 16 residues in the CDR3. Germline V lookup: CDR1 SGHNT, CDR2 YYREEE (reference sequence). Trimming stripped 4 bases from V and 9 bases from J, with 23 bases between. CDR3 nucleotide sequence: TGTGCCAGCAGCGGGAACAGGGAACGCGGGAGCAGTGAGCAGTTCTTC. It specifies CASSGNRERGSSEQFF.

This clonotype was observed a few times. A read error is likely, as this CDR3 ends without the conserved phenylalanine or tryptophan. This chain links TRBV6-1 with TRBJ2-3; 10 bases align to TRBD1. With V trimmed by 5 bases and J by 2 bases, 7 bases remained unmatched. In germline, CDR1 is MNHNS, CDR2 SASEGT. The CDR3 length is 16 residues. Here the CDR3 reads CASSRQGAQHTDTQYL. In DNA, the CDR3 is TGTGCCAGCAGTAGACAGGGGGCCCAACACACAGATACGCAGTATCTT.

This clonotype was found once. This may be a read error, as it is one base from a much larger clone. CDR3 sequence reads: CASSSRLSQEAQYF. The DNA for the CDR3 is TGTGCCAGCAGCTCCAGACTTTCACAAGAGGCCCAGTACTTC. This chain joins TRBV11-2 and TRBJ2-5; D not certain. CDR1 is SGHAT, CDR2 FQNNGV, per germline. The CDR3 spans 14 residues. Complete variable domain (other parts from reference TRBV11-2 and TRBJ2-5): EAGVAQSPRYKIIEKRQSVAFWCNPISGHATLYWYQQILGQGPKLLIQFQNNGVVDDSQLPKDRFSAERLKGVDSTLKIQPAKLEDSAVYLCASSSRLSQEAQYFGPGTRLLVL.

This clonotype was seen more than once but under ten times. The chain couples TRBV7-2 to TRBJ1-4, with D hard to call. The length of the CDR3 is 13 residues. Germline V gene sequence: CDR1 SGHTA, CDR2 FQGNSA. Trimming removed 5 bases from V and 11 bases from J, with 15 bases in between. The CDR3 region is CASSPTSVGKLFF. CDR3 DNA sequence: TGTGCCAGCAGCCCAACCAGCGTTGGGAAACTGTTTTTT.

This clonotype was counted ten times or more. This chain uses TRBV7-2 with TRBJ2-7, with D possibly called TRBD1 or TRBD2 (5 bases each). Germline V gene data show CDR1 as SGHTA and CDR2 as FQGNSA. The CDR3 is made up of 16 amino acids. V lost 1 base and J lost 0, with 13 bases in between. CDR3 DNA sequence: TGTGCCAGCAGCTTAGTCGGGACCCAGATCTCCTACGAGCAGTACTTC. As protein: CASSLVGTQISYEQYF.

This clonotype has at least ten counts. CDR3 nucleotides: TGTGCCAGCACCCGGAGGCCCCCCGATACGCAGTATTTT. Protein product: CASTRRPPDTQYF. The chain carries TRBV7-2 and TRBJ2-3; weak D call: TRBD2 (5 bases). V was shortened by 7 bases and J by 6 bases, with 14 bases between the two germline ends. Germline V gene data show CDR1 as SGHTA and CDR2 as FQGNSA. CDR3 size: 13 residues.

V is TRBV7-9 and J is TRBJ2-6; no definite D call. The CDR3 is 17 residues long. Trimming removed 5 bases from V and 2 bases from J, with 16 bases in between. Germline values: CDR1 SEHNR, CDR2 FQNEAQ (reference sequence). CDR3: CASSASKAGTGANVLTF. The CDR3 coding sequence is TGTGCCAGCAGCGCGTCCAAGGCAGGAACTGGGGCCAACGTCCTGACTTTC.

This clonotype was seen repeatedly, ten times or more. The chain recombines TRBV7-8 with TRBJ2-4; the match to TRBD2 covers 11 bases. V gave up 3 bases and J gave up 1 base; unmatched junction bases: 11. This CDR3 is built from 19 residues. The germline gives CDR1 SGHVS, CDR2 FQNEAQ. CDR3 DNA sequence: TGTGCCAGCAGCTTTATGGGTAGCGGGAGGGCGGGGGCCAAAAACATTCAGTACTTC. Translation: CASSFMGSGRAGAKNIQYF.